One and the same sample provided the 8 T cell receptor beta chains below, sequenced in a study of T-cell memory formation after mild COVID-19. From the 5' RACE reads, TCRdb called clonotypes with MiXCR, one entry per CDR3 protein. The table has approximately 60,000 distinct CDR3 sequences, 9.5% seen once. The sequenced sample was PBMCs or a T cell subset sorted from them (not recorded which). Receptors originate from a man in his late teens or twenties who had mild COVID-19 (a few samples of this study predate the infection). Cell type and time point are not known.

The rearrangement links TRBV12-3 or TRBV12-4 to TRBJ1-2; possible D gene TRBD1, 6 bases. Trimming cost V 5 bases and J 8 bases, with 21 bases left between them. This CDR3 has 15 amino acids. The CDR3 region is CASSPPFTGKWGYTF. CDR3 sequence (DNA): TGTGCCAGCAGTCCGCCCTTCACAGGGAAGTGGGGCTACACCTTC.

In nucleotides, the CDR3 is TGTGCCAGCAGCTTAGCGGGGGGAGCGGGCGAGCAGTACTTC. Translation gives CASSLAGGAGEQYF. The rearrangement links TRBV7-9 to TRBJ2-7; weak D call: TRBD2 (6 bases). Trimming took off 0 bases at V and 6 bases at J, with 12 bases between the two ends. The CDR3 sequence is 14 residues long. Germline V CDR1 and CDR2: SEHNR, FQNEAQ (reference sequence).

This clonotype was observed a few times. The CDR3 region is CASRPRPGPSGANVLTF. The CDR3 DNA sequence: TGTGCCAGCAGACCTAGACCCGGCCCCTCTGGGGCCAACGTCCTGACTTTC. The genes are TRBV6-5 and TRBJ2-6; D call uncertain. The length of the CDR3 is 17 residues. Germline loops: CDR1 MNHEY, CDR2 SVGAGI. Trimming took off 6 bases at V and 0 bases at J, with 15 bases between the two ends.

This clonotype was observed at least ten times. V is TRBV7-2 and J is TRBJ2-5; the match to TRBD2 covers 9 bases. The germline CDR1 and CDR2 sequences are SGHTA and FQGNSA. The V gene end was trimmed by 3 bases and the J gene end by 5 bases; junction bases not matched to a gene: 4. The CDR3 totals 14 residues. Here the CDR3 reads CASSFPLAGETQYF. CDR3 nucleotide sequence: TGTGCCAGCAGCTTCCCCCTAGCGGGGGAGACCCAGTACTTC.

The chain links TRBV19 to TRBJ2-7, with 7 bases aligning to TRBD1. This CDR3 is built from 14 residues. The V gene's germline CDR1 is LNHDA and CDR2 SQIVND (reference sequence). After removal of 5 bases from V and 1 base from J, the junction contained 5 bases not matched to a gene. DNA for the CDR3: TGTGCCAGTAGTCGGGACAGCAAATCCTACGAGCAGTACTTC. As protein: CASSRDSKSYEQYF. The whole variable domain, filled in from reference TRBV19 and TRBJ2-7, reads DGGITQSPKYLFRKEGQNVTLSCEQNLNHDAMYWYRQDPGQGLRLIYYSQIVNDFQKGDIAEGYSVSREKKESFPLTVTSAQKNPTAFYLCASSRDSKSYEQYFGPGTRLTVT.

A few counts support this clonotype. The chain joins TRBV5-1 to TRBJ2-1; 12 bases fit TRBD2. CDR1 is SGHRS and CDR2 is YFSETQ in the germline V gene. The length of the CDR3 is 16 residues. The V gene end was trimmed by 0 bases and the J gene end by 3 bases; junction bases not matched to a gene: 1. CDR3 amino acids: CASSLGGLAGYNEQFF. The CDR3 bases are TGCGCCAGCAGCTTGGGGGGACTAGCGGGCTACAATGAGCAGTTCTTC.

The sample holds many counts of this clonotype. The chain uses TRBV5-1 and TRBJ2-3; D is possibly TRBD1 (6 bases). V lost 4 bases and J lost 1, with 10 bases in between. CDR3 length: 14 residues. The germline V gene has CDR1 SGHRS and CDR2 YFSETQ. This CDR3 reads CASSPGERTDTQYF. CDR3 in DNA: TGCGCCAGCAGCCCAGGGGAGCGCACAGATACGCAGTATTTT.

At least ten counts were recorded for this clonotype. The V call is TRBV11-2, the J call TRBJ2-1; 8 bases match TRBD1. CDR3 length equals 15 residues. Trimming at V came to 1 base and at J to 3 bases, leaving 2 bases not matched to a gene. Germline CDR1 SGHAT, CDR2 FQNNGV. The CDR3 here is CASSLGDRNYNEQFF. In DNA, the CDR3 is TGTGCCAGCAGCTTAGGGGACAGGAACTACAATGAGCAGTTCTTC.